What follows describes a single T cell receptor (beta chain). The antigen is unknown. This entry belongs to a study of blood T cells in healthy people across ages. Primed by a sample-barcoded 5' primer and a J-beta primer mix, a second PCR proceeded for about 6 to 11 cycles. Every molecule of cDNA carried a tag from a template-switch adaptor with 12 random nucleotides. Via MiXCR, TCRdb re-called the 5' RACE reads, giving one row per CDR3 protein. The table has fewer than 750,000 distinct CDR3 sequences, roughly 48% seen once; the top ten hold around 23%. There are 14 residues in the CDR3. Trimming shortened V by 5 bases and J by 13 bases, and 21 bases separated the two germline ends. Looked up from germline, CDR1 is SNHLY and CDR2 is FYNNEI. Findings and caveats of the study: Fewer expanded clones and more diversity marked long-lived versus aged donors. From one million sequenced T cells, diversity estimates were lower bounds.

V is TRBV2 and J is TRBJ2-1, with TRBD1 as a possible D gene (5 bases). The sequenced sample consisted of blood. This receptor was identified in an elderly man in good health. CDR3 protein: CASSIRQTEETQFF. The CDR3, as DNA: TGTGCCAGCAGTATTCGACAGACCGAAGAGACCCAGTTCTTC.